Each of the 21 T cell receptor beta chains below was sequenced from the same sample in a study of T cell clusters in autoimmune cytopenias. One tube held mixed TRB-A and TRB-B primer pools for touch-down PCR. TCRdb reworked the multiplex PCR reads into one entry per CDR3 protein, no DNA. This sample's clone table lists about 3,200 distinct CDR3 sequences. TRB amplification used approximately 250 ng of peripheral blood genomic DNA. The sample was peripheral blood. The receptors originated from a human donor with an autoimmune cytopenia or autoimmune hepatitis (not recorded which).

This clonotype is deemed medium-sized by its frequency. The chain couples TRBV20-1 to TRBJ2-1. CDR3 length equals 14 residues. The germline V gene encodes CDR1 DFQATT and CDR2 SNEGSKA (reference sequence). The CDR3 reads CSARPVGSYNEQFF.

This clonotype is labeled medium-sized based on frequency. The V gene is TRBV6-2 or TRBV6-3, the J gene TRBJ1-1. This CDR3 is 13 amino acids long. The germline V gene has CDR1 MNHEY and CDR2 SVGEGT. CDR3 residues: CASSYRGNTEAFF.

This clonotype counts as medium-sized (0.01 to 0.1%) by frequency. CDR3 residues: CASSGAGGRVFYNEQFF. This chain uses TRBV19 with TRBJ2-1; the D call of TRBD2 rests on TCRdb alone, since no DNA is present to check it. The CDR3 is 17 residues long. Germline V gene data show CDR1 as LNHDA and CDR2 as SQIVND (reference sequence). Together with reference TRBV19 and TRBJ2-1, the CDR3 gives the full variable domain: DGGITQSPKYLFRKEGQNVTLSCEQNLNHDAMYWYRQDPGQGLRLIYYSQIVNDFQKGDIAEGYSVSREKKESFPLTVTSAQKNPTAFYLCASSGAGGRVFYNEQFFGPGTRLTVL.

Judged by frequency, this clonotype is medium-sized. The chain combines TRBV29-1 with TRBJ1-1. Germline V gene sequence: CDR1 SQVTM, CDR2 ANQGSEA. The CDR3 loop spans 13 amino acids. CDR3 loop: CSVFEQLNTEAFF.

This clonotype is medium-sized (0.01 to 0.1%) by frequency. The chain combines TRBV6-2 or TRBV6-3 with TRBJ2-4. CDR3 length: 15 amino acids. Germline CDR1 MNHEY, CDR2 SVGEGT. The CDR3 loop is CASSQLPRGKNIQYF.

This chain connects TRBV19 to TRBJ2-7; TCRdb returns TRBD2, unconfirmable since there is no DNA. Germline CDR1 and CDR2: LNHDA and SQIVND (reference sequence). This CDR3 is 14 amino acids long. The CDR3: CASGPLCYAYEQYF.

Measured by frequency, this clonotype is medium-sized (0.01 to 0.1%). The chain links TRBV5-6 to TRBJ2-5; no DNA is available, so the TRBD2 call from TCRdb remains unchecked. The CDR3 runs 16 residues. Germline V lookup: CDR1 SGHDT, CDR2 YYEEEE. The CDR3 sequence: CASSFGQGTSDETQYF.

By frequency, this clonotype registers medium-sized (0.01 to 0.1%). V usage is TRBV24-1 and J usage is TRBJ2-3. Germline loops: CDR1 KGHDR, CDR2 SFDVKD. The CDR3 has 12 amino acids. CDR3 in amino acids: CATSDLRDTQYF.

Measured by frequency, this clonotype is medium-sized. The chain uses TRBV12-3 or TRBV12-4 and TRBJ2-6; the D gene TCRdb calls, TRBD2, cannot be checked with no DNA. The CDR3 loop spans 14 amino acids. The CDR3 here is CASTRGSGANVLTF.

This clonotype is identified as medium-sized (0.01 to 0.1%) from frequency. CDR3 loop: CASSFYRVGEKLFF. The rearrangement joins TRBV12-3 or TRBV12-4 to TRBJ1-4; TCRdb names TRBD1, which stays unverified in the absence of DNA. The CDR3 length is 14 residues.

This clonotype is deemed medium-sized by its frequency. The rearrangement links TRBV27 to TRBJ1-1; TCRdb returns TRBD1, unconfirmable since there is no DNA. The CDR3 covers 14 residues. Germline CDR1 reads MNHEY; CDR2 reads SMNVEV (reference sequence). CDR3 sequence: CASSERGGNTEAFF.

According to its frequency, this clonotype is medium-sized. V usage is TRBV7-6 and J usage is TRBJ2-7; TCRdb's D gene call, TRBD1, goes unchecked for lack of DNA. Looked up from germline, CDR1 is SGHVS and CDR2 is FNYEAQ. CDR3 size: 16 residues. The CDR3: CASSPTPKGRPYEQYF.

Measured by frequency, this clonotype is medium-sized. V is TRBV19 and J is TRBJ2-4; the TCRdb call, TRBD2, lacks DNA for checking. This CDR3 has 15 residues. Germline V CDR1 and CDR2: LNHDA, SQIVND (reference sequence). Here the CDR3 reads CASSIGLPGRDIQYF.

This clonotype counts as medium-sized (0.01 to 0.1%) by frequency. The chain carries TRBV7-2 and TRBJ2-7; without DNA, the TCRdb call of TRBD1 cannot be checked. The CDR3 has 15 residues. Germline CDR1 and CDR2: SGHTA and FQGNSA. The CDR3 region is CASSSTGGLGYEQYF.

This clonotype is classed as medium-sized by frequency. The gene calls are TRBV11-2 and TRBJ2-3; the TCRdb D gene call, TRBD2, has no DNA to confirm it. CDR1 is SGHAT and CDR2 is FQNNGV in the germline V gene. CDR3 length: 15 amino acids. CDR3 sequence reads: CASSLPGLSTDTQYF.

Measured by frequency, this clonotype is medium-sized. The chain is built from TRBV20-1 and TRBJ1-4; lacking DNA, the TRBD1 call made by TCRdb goes unchecked. The CDR3 runs 15 residues. Per the germline V gene, CDR1 is DFQATT and CDR2 is SNEGSKA (reference sequence). The CDR3 loop reads CSARERGRANEKLFF.

According to its frequency, this clonotype is medium-sized (0.01 to 0.1%). CDR3 residues: CASSLILKSFGEGNQPQHF. The chain recombines TRBV7-2 with TRBJ1-5. Looked up from germline, CDR1 is SGHTA and CDR2 is FQGNSA. The length of the CDR3 is 19 residues.

Frequency places this clonotype as medium-sized (0.01 to 0.1%). The rearrangement uses TRBV29-1 and TRBJ2-7. Germline V gene data show CDR1 as SQVTM and CDR2 as ANQGSEA. The CDR3 spans 13 residues. This chain's CDR3 is CSVAAGSSYEQYF.

Measured by frequency, this clonotype is medium-sized. The gene calls are TRBV6-5 and TRBJ1-1; TCRdb reports TRBD1, a call that lacks DNA to check it against. The CDR3 contains 15 residues. Germline V lookup: CDR1 MNHEY, CDR2 SVGAGI. The CDR3: CASRTRDRGPPEAFF.

This clonotype is deemed medium-sized by its frequency. The rearrangement joins TRBV19 to TRBJ2-3; with no DNA, the TCRdb D assignment of TRBD2 cannot be verified. The CDR3 sequence is 19 residues long. Germline CDR1 LNHDA, CDR2 SQIVND (reference sequence). CDR3 sequence reads: CASSIPGGLAGVSTDTQYF.

This clonotype is deemed medium-sized by its frequency. The chain is built from TRBV27 and TRBJ2-5; no DNA is available, so the TRBD1 call from TCRdb remains unchecked. This CDR3 comprises 16 residues. Germline V lookup: CDR1 MNHEY, CDR2 SMNVEV (reference sequence). The CDR3 sequence is CASSLRGRGLRETQYF.